This T cell receptor (beta chain) comes out of a study of blood T cell repertoires in COVID-19. Overall study: Sites in the United States, Italy and Spain provided acute and convalescent COVID-19 samples. From T cells, B-cell-depleted T cells, or PBMCs came the material, which was cDNA or gDNA.

Authors' methods: Amplification from reference gene primers served as the basis for estimated nucleated cell counts. Measured with immunoSEQ multiplex PCR; TCRdb has only the in-frame clones, and not every one. Clone size and V and J calls were adopted from that table, with D and trimming inferred from the DNA. Altogether over 150,000 clones are present, 80% to 90% being singletons, with the ten largest covering 1.5% to 2%. The sequenced sample consisted of peripheral blood. This clonotype was obtained from a man younger than 30 who had recovered from COVID-19.

The DNA of the CDR3 is TGTGCCAGCAGCTCCGGACACTCTGGGGCCAACGTCCTGACTTTC. Protein product: CASSSGHSGANVLTF. The V gene is TRBV5-4, the J gene TRBJ2-6; a possible D gene is TRBD1 (5 bases). The CDR3 is 15 residues long. V was cut by 3 bases and J by 0 bases, with 7 bases left in between. The germline V gene has CDR1 SGHNT and CDR2 YYREEE (reference sequence).